This entry concerns a single T cell receptor beta chain. The data belong to a study of control samples from healthy donors and cancer patients. V shed 3 bases and J 8 bases; nucleotides not matched to a gene: 5. Looked up from germline, CDR1 is LNHDA and CDR2 is SQIVND (reference sequence). The CDR3 contains 14 residues. The data were produced by immunoSEQ multiplex PCR, yet TCRdb's version contains in-frame clones alone and is incomplete. The sample contains roughly 40,000 clones, 70% to 90% of which appear only once. This chain connects TRBV19 to TRBJ1-4, with 8 bases aligning to TRBD1. The sample was blood. The clonotype originates from a man between 60 and 75 years old in good health. The CDR3 sequence: CASSIDRGGEKLFF. In nucleotides, the CDR3 is TGTGCCAGTAGTATCGACAGGGGCGGCGAAAAACTGTTTTTT. The variable domain in full, completed from reference TRBV19 and TRBJ1-4, reads DGGITQSPKYLFRKEGQNVTLSCEQNLNHDAMYWYRQDPGQGLRLIYYSQIVNDFQKGDIAEGYSVSREKKESFPLTVTSAQKNPTAFYLCASSIDRGGEKLFFGSGTQLSVL.